This T cell receptor (beta chain) was identified in a study of cytomegalovirus exposure and HLA in healthy donors. For the study at large: As an earlier analysis found, around 200 million T cells yielded approximately 110 million unique TCR beta sequences.

Whole-study findings and limits: Cytomegalovirus-associated status was assigned to 150 or so TCR beta chains. In vitro assays verified that a few CMV-associated chains recognized CMV antigens specifically. Using the classifier, cytomegalovirus status was reportedly diagnosed with high specificity and sensitivity.

The germline V gene has CDR1 MNHNS and CDR2 SASEGT. Trimming removed 5 bases from V and 5 bases from J, with 19 bases in between. The CDR3 spans 15 residues. PCR employed 60 Vbeta and 13 Jbeta primers. Here immunoSEQ multiplex PCR was the method, and the copy in TCRdb shows in-frame clones only, minus some. The sample consists of some 44,000 clones, about nine tenths of them appearing once. Details on this clone: Its antigen is not identified.

The clonotype originates from a woman aged 40-49 years in good health and CMV-seropositive. Sample: PBMCs. This chain connects TRBV6-1 to TRBJ2-7, with D tentatively TRBD2 (6 bases). In nucleotides, the CDR3 is TGTGCCAGCAGTCGGGAGTTTGGGCGCGGAGACGAGCAGTACTTC. Translation gives CASSREFGRGDEQYF.